The clone carrying this T cell receptor beta chain was counted many times. Via MiXCR, TCRdb re-called the 5' RACE reads, giving one row per CDR3 protein. The sample includes roughly 25,000 distinct CDR3 sequences, about 12% seen only once; the top ten take 5.5%. The germline V gene encodes CDR1 DFQATT and CDR2 SNEGSKA (reference sequence). Trimming took 2 bases from V and 8 from J, leaving 22 bases between them. This CDR3 has 16 residues. Time point in this sample: technical triplicate 1. The sample is drawn from a study of neurological immune-mediated disorders. The sequencing input was CD4+ T cells from blood. The sequence was collected from a female donor with HTLV-1-associated myelopathy (HAM/TSP). V is TRBV20-1 and J is TRBJ2-1; D might be TRBD1 or TRBD2, each matching 5 bases. CDR3 sequence: CSARLVGAQPGDEQFF. The CDR3 coding sequence is TGCAGTGCTAGATTGGTCGGGGCCCAGCCCGGCGATGAGCAGTTCTTC.